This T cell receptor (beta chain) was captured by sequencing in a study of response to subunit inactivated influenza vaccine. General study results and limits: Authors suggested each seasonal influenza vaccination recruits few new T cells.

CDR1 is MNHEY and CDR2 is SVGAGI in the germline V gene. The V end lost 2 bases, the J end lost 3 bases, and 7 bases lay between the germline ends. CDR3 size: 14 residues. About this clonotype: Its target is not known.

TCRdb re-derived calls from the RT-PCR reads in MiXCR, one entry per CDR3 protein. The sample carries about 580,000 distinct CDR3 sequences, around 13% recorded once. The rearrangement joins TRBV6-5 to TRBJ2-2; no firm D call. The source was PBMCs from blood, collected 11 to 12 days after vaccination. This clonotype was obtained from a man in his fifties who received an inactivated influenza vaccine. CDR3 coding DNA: TGTGCCAGCAGTTACCTCCGAGACACCGGGGAGCTGTTTTTT. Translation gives CASSYLRDTGELFF.